The T cell receptor (beta chain) described here comes from a study of shared clonotypes between healthy human individuals. Study-wide context: A couple of female and a few male donors aged 18 to 49 were enrolled. The study, taken as a whole, reports: Across subsets, estimated richness was generally greater for naive than for memory populations.

Those who donated, Caucasian adults without exception, all lived in Nashville, Tennessee. The CDR3 is 16 amino acids. V was pared by 3 bases and J by 3 bases, with 7 bases of the junction left unmatched. Germline CDR1 KGHSH, CDR2 LQKENI. Sorted-subset replicate PCRs used about 180 ng DNA, around 27,000 T cell genomes. The repertoire was sequenced with immunoSEQ multiplex PCR; TCRdb's copy has only in-frame clones and lacks some. Counted here are approximately 530,000 clones, around 95% occurring once; the ten biggest clones make up around 0.067%. Notes on this clone: No antigen is known for it.

Sequences were obtained from naive CD4+ T cells sorted from blood. Subset indicated: CD45RA+ positively selected. This TCR derives from a woman aged 25 to 45 in good health. The chain recombines TRBV18 with TRBJ2-1, with 8 bases matching TRBD1. The chain's CDR3 is CASSPNRDRFYNEQFF. Here the CDR3 DNA reads TGTGCCAGCTCACCCAACCGGGACAGGTTCTACAATGAGCAGTTCTTC.